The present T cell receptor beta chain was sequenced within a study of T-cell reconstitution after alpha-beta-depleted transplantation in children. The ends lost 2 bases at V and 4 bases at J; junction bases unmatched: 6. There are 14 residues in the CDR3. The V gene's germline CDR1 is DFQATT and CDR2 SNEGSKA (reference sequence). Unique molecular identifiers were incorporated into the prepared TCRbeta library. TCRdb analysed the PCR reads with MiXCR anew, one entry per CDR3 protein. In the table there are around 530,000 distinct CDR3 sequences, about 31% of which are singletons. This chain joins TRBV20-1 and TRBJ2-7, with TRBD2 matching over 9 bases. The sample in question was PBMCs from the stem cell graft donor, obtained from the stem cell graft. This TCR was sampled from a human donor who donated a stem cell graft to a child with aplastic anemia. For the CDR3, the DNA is TGCAGTGCTAGAAGTAGCGGGAGTATTTACGAGCAGTACTTC. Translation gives CSARSSGSIYEQYF.